The T cell receptor beta chain under discussion was sequenced for a study of cytomegalovirus exposure and HLA in healthy donors. Study-level points and caveats: Earlier results showed most TCR beta V segments being productive about 87% or about 30% of the time. In a later analysis, a genetic analysis reported fewer productive-TCR N-insertions in an Asian-associated ancestry cluster than the cohort average.

The J segment lost 6 bases and the V segment lost 4 bases, leaving 11 bases of the junction unmatched. Germline values: CDR1 SGHVS, CDR2 FNYEAQ. CDR3 size: 16 residues. On this clone: The antigen is unknown.

The PCR contained 60 Vbeta and 13 Jbeta primers. The table came from immunoSEQ multiplex PCR; TCRdb's copy has only in-frame clones and leaves some out. Seen here are about 230,000 clones, about 77% observed once, and the top ten hold around 0.44%. Input material: PBMCs. This receptor was obtained from a boy aged 5 to 17 in good health and CMV-seronegative. V and J are TRBV7-6 and TRBJ2-5; 10 positions agree with TRBD2. CDR3 DNA sequence: TGTGCCAGCAGCTGGGAACCGGGACTAGCGTCCCAGACCCAGTACTTC. This translates into CASSWEPGLASQTQYF.